The 32 T cell receptor beta chains below all came from one sample that was sequenced in a study of resident and recirculating memory T cells in vitiligo. Here immunoSEQ multiplex PCR was the method, and the copy in TCRdb shows in-frame clones only, minus some. The table lists approximately 69,000 clones, just over 90% of them singletons, with over 4.5% in the top ten. The sequenced sample consisted of blood. The receptors derive from a male donor with vitiligo.

The chain employs TRBV5-1 and TRBJ1-1; 12 bases match TRBD1. V dropped 4 bases and J dropped 5; count of bases not matched to a gene: 6. CDR1 SGHRS and CDR2 YFSETQ come from the germline V gene. The CDR3 contains 15 residues. The CDR3 is CASSIGTGGLTEAFF. CDR3 bases: TGCGCCAGCAGCATTGGGACAGGGGGCCTTACTGAAGCTTTCTTT.

The chain employs TRBV5-1 and TRBJ1-3; possible D gene TRBD1, 6 bases. This CDR3 spans 15 amino acids. CDR1 SGHRS and CDR2 YFSETQ come from the germline V gene. The V end was cut by 1 base, the J end by 2 bases, with 10 bases between. The CDR3 reads CASSLTGNAGNTIYF. CDR3 sequence (DNA): TGCGCCAGCAGCTTGACAGGGAACGCTGGAAACACCATATATTTT.

V and J are TRBV5-4 and TRBJ2-7, with TRBD2 matching over 9 bases. This CDR3 has 14 residues. Trimming removed 4 bases from V and 5 bases from J; junction bases left unmatched: 7. Per germline, CDR1 SGHNT and CDR2 YYREEE (reference sequence). The CDR3 protein is CASSEGAGGNEQYF. In DNA, the CDR3 is TGTGCCAGCAGCGAGGGAGCGGGGGGAAACGAGCAGTACTTC.

The rearrangement uses TRBV5-1 and TRBJ2-7; D is undetermined. Germline V gene sequence: CDR1 SGHRS, CDR2 YFSETQ. Between the trimmed V and J ends, which lost 0 bases and 6 bases, there was a span of 10 bases. CDR3 length: 13 residues. CDR3 region: CASSLEPLREQYF. CDR3 nucleotide sequence: TGCGCCAGCAGCTTGGAGCCCCTTCGCGAGCAGTACTTC.

The gene calls are TRBV6-6 and TRBJ2-3; D not certain. Germline V CDR1 and CDR2: MNHNY, SVGAGI (reference sequence). The CDR3 has 15 amino acids. Trimming stripped 2 bases from V and 4 bases from J, with 13 bases between. The CDR3 sequence is CASSYLTVGADTQYF. Here the CDR3 DNA reads TGTGCCAGCAGTTACCTCACGGTTGGTGCAGATACGCAGTATTTT.

This sequence joins TRBV4-1 and TRBJ2-5, with TRBD2 matching over 9 bases. J gave up 1 base and V 2 bases, and 5 bases lay outside the gene matches. Germline CDR1 reads MGHRA; CDR2 reads YSYEKL. This CDR3 spans 16 amino acids. CDR3 nucleotide sequence: TGCGCCAGCAGCCAACTTAATAGCGGGGGCCAAGAGACCCAGTACTTC. Translated: CASSQLNSGGQETQYF.

The rearrangement joins TRBV5-1 to TRBJ1-4, with TRBD1 matching 8 bases. Germline lookup yields CDR1 SGHRS and CDR2 YFSETQ. This CDR3 has 15 residues. Germline trimming cut 4 bases from V and 8 bases from J; bases unmatched to any gene: 10. The CDR3 coding sequence is TGCGCCAGCAGCGACTCGACAGGGGTGGAGGAAAAACTGTTTTTT. Protein sequence: CASSDSTGVEEKLFF.

The rearrangement links TRBV4-3 to TRBJ2-1; D may be TRBD2 (6 bases). Between the trimmed V and J ends, which lost 0 bases and 6 bases, there was a span of 9 bases. The CDR3 is made up of 14 amino acids. Germline lookup yields CDR1 LGHNA and CDR2 YSLEER. The CDR3 loop is CASSQDRRGNEQFF. The CDR3 nucleotides read TGCGCCAGCAGCCAAGATAGGAGGGGCAATGAGCAGTTCTTC.

The V gene is TRBV30, the J gene TRBJ2-7, with 7 bases fitting TRBD2. V trimming: 5 bases; J trimming: 5 bases; junction bases outside the gene matches: 6. CDR1 is GTSNPN and CDR2 is SVGIG in the germline V gene (reference sequence). CDR3 size: 12 residues. Written as DNA, the CDR3 is TGTGCCTGGGGATCGGGAGGTAACGAGCAGTACTTC. This sequence encodes CAWGSGGNEQYF.

The CDR3 DNA sequence: TGCGCCAGCAGTCGCAGAGAGGACACTGAAGCTTTCTTT. Its protein is CASSRREDTEAFF. The rearrangement joins TRBV4-1 to TRBJ1-1; D is undetermined. The germline V and J ends were trimmed by 6 bases and 3 bases, with 11 bases remaining between them. The germline CDR1 and CDR2 sequences are MGHRA and YSYEKL. There are 13 residues in the CDR3.

This chain joins TRBV10-3 and TRBJ2-2, with 9 bases lining up with TRBD2. CDR1 is ENHRY and CDR2 is SYGVKD in the germline V gene. V gave up 8 bases and J gave up 0 bases; unmatched junction bases: 7. This CDR3 is 16 amino acids long. The CDR3 DNA sequence: TGTGCCATCTGCCCTAGCGGGAAAACGAACACCGGGGAGCTGTTTTTT. It is translated as CAICPSGKTNTGELFF.

The chain uses TRBV7-9 and TRBJ2-1, with 9 bases lining up with TRBD1. This CDR3 spans 16 amino acids. The germline CDR1 and CDR2 sequences are SEHNR and FQNEAQ (reference sequence). V lost 5 bases, J lost 4 bases, and 9 bases stayed unmatched. CDR3: CASSPYWGQGYNEQFF. DNA for the CDR3: TGTGCCAGCAGCCCTTATTGGGGACAGGGATACAATGAGCAGTTCTTC.

This chain uses TRBV19 with TRBJ1-2; no firm D call. The CDR3 loop spans 15 amino acids. Germline CDR1 reads LNHDA; CDR2 reads SQIVND (reference sequence). Deletions cut 0 bases from V and 5 bases from J, with 13 bases between. The chain's CDR3 is CASSIEHSYRYGYTF. CDR3 DNA sequence: TGTGCCAGTAGTATAGAACACAGTTATCGGTATGGCTACACCTTC.

The V and J genes are TRBV5-1 and TRBJ1-1, with TRBD1 matching over 7 bases. V shed 0 bases, J shed 6 bases, and the junction held 8 bases outside the gene matches. The CDR3 covers 15 residues. Germline CDR1 reads SGHRS; CDR2 reads YFSETQ. Written as DNA, the CDR3 is TGCGCCAGCAGCTTGGCATCGACAGGGAAAGCTGAAGCTTTCTTT. Translated: CASSLASTGKAEAFF. Filled out from reference TRBV5-1 and TRBJ1-1, the complete variable domain reads KAGVTQTPRYLIKTRGQQVTLSCSPISGHRSVSWYQQTPGQGLQFLFEYFSETQRNKGNFPGRFSGRQFSNSRSEMNVSTLELGDSALYLCASSLASTGKAEAFFGQGTRLTVV.

This rearrangement joins TRBV9 to TRBJ1-5; no clear D. The germline CDR1 and CDR2 sequences are SGDLS and YYNGEE. The CDR3 length is 14 residues. Trimming stripped 0 bases from V and 9 bases from J, with 13 bases between. For the CDR3, the DNA is TGTGCCAGCAGCGTAGGGCCCCTCGCGGGGCCCCAGCATTTT. Residues: CASSVGPLAGPQHF.

This clone was observed once. The J gene is TRBJ2-1, the V gene TRBV7-2, with D tentatively TRBD2 (7 bases). This CDR3 is 15 amino acids long. The V gene's germline CDR1 is SGHTA and CDR2 FQGNSA. The V gene lost 2 bases and the J gene lost 9 bases, with 17 bases spanning the gap. The CDR3 sequence: CASSLSGEGGSEQFF. In nucleotides, the CDR3 is TGTGCCAGCAGCTTAAGTGGGGAGGGGGGAAGTGAGCAGTTCTTC.

The V gene is TRBV7-6, the J gene TRBJ2-1; 11 bases are shared with TRBD1. This CDR3 has 14 amino acids. J gave up 9 bases and V 0 bases, and 1 base lay outside the gene matches. Looked up from germline, CDR1 is SGHVS and CDR2 is FNYEAQ. The CDR3: CASSLAGQGGEQFF. As DNA, the CDR3 is TGTGCCAGCAGCTTAGCGGGACAGGGGGGTGAGCAGTTCTTC.

A single count supports this clone. V usage is TRBV11-2 and J usage is TRBJ1-2; 8 bases match TRBD1. The CDR3 sequence is 15 residues long. The V segment lost 1 base and the J segment 4 bases; nucleotides outside the gene matches: 5. From germline, CDR1 is SGHAT and CDR2 FQNNGV. The CDR3 sequence is CASSLAPGQVYGYTF. DNA for the CDR3: TGTGCCAGCAGCTTAGCCCCGGGACAGGTCTATGGCTACACCTTC.

This sequence joins TRBV9 and TRBJ1-2, with a tentative D call TRBD1 (5 bases). The V end was cut by 0 bases, the J end by 7 bases, with 10 bases between. The V gene's germline CDR1 is SGDLS and CDR2 YYNGEE. CDR3 length: 13 amino acids. The chain's CDR3 is CASSVGEGPGYTF. The CDR3 DNA is TGTGCCAGCAGCGTAGGGGAGGGGCCTGGCTACACCTTC.

This CDR3 is CASSLVRTGGGYTF. The CDR3 coding sequence is TGTGCCAGCAGCTTAGTGAGGACAGGGGGTGGCTACACCTTC. The chain has TRBV7-2 and TRBJ1-2; 10 bases map to TRBD1. The CDR3 covers 14 residues. Losses at the gene ends were 1 base for V and 7 bases for J; bases not matched to a gene: 3. The germline gives CDR1 SGHTA, CDR2 FQGNSA.

The J gene is TRBJ2-7, the V gene TRBV2; tentative D call: TRBD1 (6 bases). CDR3 length: 15 residues. V was cut by 3 bases and J by 0 bases, with 12 bases left in between. Germline V gene sequence: CDR1 SNHLY, CDR2 FYNNEI. The CDR3 spells CASSDPGQNSYEQYF. The CDR3 bases are TGTGCCAGCAGTGATCCGGGACAAAACTCCTACGAGCAGTACTTC.

The chain joins TRBV6-4 to TRBJ2-2; possibly TRBD2 for D (6 bases). Trimming stripped 5 bases from V and 2 bases from J, with 9 bases between. This CDR3 is 14 amino acids long. Germline V gene data show CDR1 as MRHNA and CDR2 as SNTAGT. The CDR3, as DNA: TGTGCCAGCAGTTTGGGGGGAAACACCGGGGAGCTGTTTTTT. Protein product: CASSLGGNTGELFF.

The V call is TRBV5-1, the J call TRBJ1-6; D might be TRBD1 (6 bases). This CDR3 region has 14 residues. V was shortened by 5 bases and J by 5 bases, with 11 bases between the two germline ends. CDR1 and CDR2 from the germline V gene are SGHRS and YFSETQ. CDR3 protein: CASSLDRNNSPLHF. The CDR3 bases are TGCGCCAGCAGTCTGGACAGAAATAATTCACCCCTCCACTTT.

The CDR3 DNA reads as TGTGCCTGGACCTTGGGGGGGTCAGTAGATACGCAGTATTTT. Amino acid sequence: CAWTLGGSVDTQYF. The J gene is TRBJ2-3, the V gene TRBV30; 7 positions match TRBD2. V trimming: 4 bases; J trimming: 5 bases; junction bases outside the gene matches: 9. The CDR3 contains 14 residues. Germline V CDR1 and CDR2: GTSNPN, SVGIG (reference sequence).

V gene TRBV6-5 combines with J gene TRBJ2-7; the D gene is possibly TRBD1 (5 bases). CDR3 length: 13 residues. V lost 8 bases, J lost 0 bases, and 11 bases lay in between. Germline V CDR1 and CDR2: MNHEY, SVGAGI. This CDR3 reads CASRTTHSYEQYF. CDR3 DNA: TGTGCCAGCCGGACAACCCACTCCTACGAGCAGTACTTC.

The chain carries TRBV9 and TRBJ1-2; 8 nucleotides align to TRBD1. Germline V lookup: CDR1 SGDLS, CDR2 YYNGEE. V shed 2 bases, J shed 5 bases, and the junction held 8 bases outside the gene matches. This CDR3 has 15 residues. CDR3 sequence (DNA): TGTGCCAGCAGCGTTGAGGGCCAGGGGGCGTATGGCTACACCTTC. Its protein is CASSVEGQGAYGYTF.

This chain links TRBV19 with TRBJ1-2; D unresolved. Trimming cost V 10 bases and J 3 bases, with 9 bases left between them. This CDR3 comprises 11 residues. Germline V gene lookup returns CDR1 LNHDA and CDR2 SQIVND (reference sequence). The CDR3 sequence is CATRRDYGYTF. CDR3 bases: TGTGCCACCCGGAGGGACTATGGCTACACCTTC.

The rearrangement links TRBV5-1 to TRBJ2-7, with 9 bases matching TRBD1. This CDR3 region has 14 residues. J lost 2 bases, V lost 4 bases, and 4 bases had no gene match. Germline-derived CDR1 and CDR2 are SGHRS and YFSETQ. This chain's CDR3 is CASSPGTGTYEQYF. In DNA, the CDR3 is TGCGCCAGCAGCCCCGGGACAGGGACCTACGAGCAGTACTTC.

The V gene is TRBV7-3, the J gene TRBJ2-2, with TRBD1 as a possible D gene (6 bases). The ends were cut back, 5 bases at V and 0 bases at J, with 10 bases in the middle. Per the germline V gene, CDR1 is SGHTA and CDR2 is FQGTGA. The CDR3 totals 15 residues. CDR3 region: CASSRGTPNTGELFF. The CDR3 DNA follows: TGTGCCAGCAGCAGAGGGACACCGAACACCGGGGAGCTGTTTTTT.

CDR3 nucleotide sequence: TGTGCCAGCAGTTTACGGAGTAAGACAGGATGGCGGAACAATGAGCAGTTCTTC. It encodes CASSLRSKTGWRNNEQFF. This chain links TRBV28 with TRBJ2-1; possible D gene TRBD1, 6 bases. Germline V gene sequence: CDR1 MDHEN, CDR2 SYDVKM. Trimming took off 2 bases at V and 5 bases at J, with 22 bases between the two ends. This CDR3 region has 18 residues.

This clone showed up many times. The rearrangement links TRBV7-3 to TRBJ2-3; TRBD2 agrees at 7 bases. The CDR3 consists of 14 residues. The V gene's germline CDR1 is SGHTA and CDR2 FQGTGA. V lost 1 base, J lost 6 bases, and 4 bases stayed unmatched. CDR3 bases: TGTGCCAGCAGCTTAAAGCCAGCGGGGGATACGCAGTATTTT. Amino acid sequence: CASSLKPAGDTQYF.

The rearrangement links TRBV7-2 to TRBJ1-6; D is perhaps TRBD1 (5 bases). Germline-derived CDR1 and CDR2 are SGHTA and FQGNSA. V was pared by 5 bases and J by 11 bases, with 19 bases between. The CDR3 is 15 residues long. The CDR3 DNA reads TGTGCCAGCAGCCCCTTAGGGGAGGTTAGAGCACCCCTCCACTTT. Encoded protein: CASSPLGEVRAPLHF.